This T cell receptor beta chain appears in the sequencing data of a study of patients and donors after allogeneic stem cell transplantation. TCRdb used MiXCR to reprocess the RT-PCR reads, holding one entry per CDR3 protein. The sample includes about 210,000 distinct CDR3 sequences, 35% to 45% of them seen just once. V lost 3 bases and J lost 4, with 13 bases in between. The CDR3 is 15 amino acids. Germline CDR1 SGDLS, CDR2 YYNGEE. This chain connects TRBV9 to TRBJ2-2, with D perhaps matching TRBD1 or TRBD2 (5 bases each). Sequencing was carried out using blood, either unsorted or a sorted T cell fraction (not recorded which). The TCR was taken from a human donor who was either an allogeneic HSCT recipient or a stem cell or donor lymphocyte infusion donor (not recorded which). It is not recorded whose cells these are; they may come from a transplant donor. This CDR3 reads CASSGLGTATGELFF. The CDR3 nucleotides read TGTGCCAGCAGCGGACTTGGGACGGCCACCGGGGAGCTGTTTTTT.